These 2 T cell receptor beta chains share one sample of origin, sequenced in a study of blood T cell repertoires in COVID-19. TCRdb keeps only in-frame clones here, not all; method: immunoSEQ multiplex PCR. Of fewer than 70,000 clones in the sample, 80% to 85% are singletons; the top ten hold about 20%. The sequenced material came from peripheral blood. The receptors originated from a man aged 30 to 39 with COVID-19, enrolled during active disease.

The gene calls are TRBV29-1 and TRBJ2-5; D is unresolved. CDR1 and CDR2 from the germline V gene are SQVTM and ANQGSEA. With 5 bases removed from V and 0 bases from J, the gap between germline ends came to 7 bases. This CDR3 contains 12 residues. In nucleotides, the CDR3 is TGCAGCGTTATGGGCTACCAAGAGACCCAGTACTTC. Protein sequence: CSVMGYQETQYF.

The chain employs TRBV4-1 and TRBJ2-5; D is unresolved. V was pared by 1 base and J by 1 base, with 7 bases between. Germline V gives CDR1 MGHRA, CDR2 YSYEKL. This CDR3 comprises 14 residues. The CDR3 bases are TGCGCCAGCAGCCAAGCGACTCGCCAAGAGACCCAGTACTTC. This codes for CASSQATRQETQYF.